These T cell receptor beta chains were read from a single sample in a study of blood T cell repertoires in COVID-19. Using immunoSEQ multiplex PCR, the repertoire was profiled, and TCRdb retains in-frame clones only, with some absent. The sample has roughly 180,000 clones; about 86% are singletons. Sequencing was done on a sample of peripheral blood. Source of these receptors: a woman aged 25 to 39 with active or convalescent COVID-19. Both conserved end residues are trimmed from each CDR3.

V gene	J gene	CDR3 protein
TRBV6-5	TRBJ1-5	ASSPGDRNQPQH
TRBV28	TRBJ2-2	ASSWDNSNTGELF
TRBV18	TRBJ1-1	ASSPAQRNTEAF
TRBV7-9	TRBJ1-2	ASSLGQGDGYT
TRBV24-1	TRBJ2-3	ATRGASDTQY
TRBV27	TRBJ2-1	ASSIPSGGLDEQF
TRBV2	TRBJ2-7	ASSPTSGSIHEQY
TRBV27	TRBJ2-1	ASSQGLALDEQF
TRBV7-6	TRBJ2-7	ASSSGQTREQY
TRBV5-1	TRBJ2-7	ASSPDRAWGYYEQY
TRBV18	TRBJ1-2	ASSPGQGDGYT
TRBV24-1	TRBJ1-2	ATSDRGPSAPGGYT
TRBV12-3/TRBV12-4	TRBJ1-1	ASSLERGRKAF
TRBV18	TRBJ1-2	ASSRLQGAYYGYT
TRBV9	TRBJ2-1	ASSVLSVRSGNEQF
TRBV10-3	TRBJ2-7	AISRGTETYEQY
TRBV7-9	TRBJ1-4	ASSPNRRPSTNEKLF
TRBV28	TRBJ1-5	ASSFYRGNQPQH
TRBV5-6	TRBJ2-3	ASSLVLTGTDTQY
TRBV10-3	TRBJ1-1	AIKPQGANTEAF
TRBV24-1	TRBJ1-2	ATSYGTAYGYT
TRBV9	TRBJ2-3	ASSPQAERTDTQY
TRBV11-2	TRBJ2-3	ASSLFGLAGGVGTDTQY
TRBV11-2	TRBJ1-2	ASSLGVGYT
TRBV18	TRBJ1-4	ASSERQGVRKLF
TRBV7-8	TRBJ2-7	ASSRSGSSYEQY
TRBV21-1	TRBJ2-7	ASRIKARLGTSGSDEQY
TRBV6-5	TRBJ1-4	ASSYRRNEKLF
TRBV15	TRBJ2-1	AIHQGLAGVGEQF
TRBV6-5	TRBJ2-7	ASTLTSGPTYEQY
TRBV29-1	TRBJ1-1	SVEAGIGTEAF
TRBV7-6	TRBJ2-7	ASNPGGARYEQY
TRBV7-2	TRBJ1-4	ASSLDRGANEKLF
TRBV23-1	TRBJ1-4	LTDQYTGGRIEKLF
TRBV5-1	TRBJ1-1	ASSLDPAGTEAF
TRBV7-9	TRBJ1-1	ASMVGVDLTEAF
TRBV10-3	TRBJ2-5	AISELAGVGETQY
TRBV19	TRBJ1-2	ASKPDRGSGYT